The clone carrying this T cell receptor beta chain came up many times. TCR beta CDR3 regions were amplified from RNA. An initial round of RT-PCR targeting the TCR CDR3 relied on the HTBI primer set. MiXCR, applied by TCRdb to the multiplex PCR reads, yields one record per CDR3 protein. This sample has around 760,000 distinct CDR3 sequences, with roughly a third found just once. These data are taken from a study of T cells in Graves' hyperthyroidism and ophthalmopathy. The V end lost 4 bases, the J end lost 7 bases, and 11 bases lay between the germline ends. CDR1 and CDR2 from the germline V gene are SGHTA and FQGNSA. This CDR3 has 13 residues.

This clonotype was sampled from a woman aged 40 to 49 with Graves' hyperthyroidism. The material sequenced was blood. The chain is built from TRBV7-2 and TRBJ1-5; D ambiguous. CDR3 coding DNA: TGTGCCAGCAGCTCTAGGGAAGGACAGCCCCAGCATTTT. Translated: CASSSREGQPQHF.